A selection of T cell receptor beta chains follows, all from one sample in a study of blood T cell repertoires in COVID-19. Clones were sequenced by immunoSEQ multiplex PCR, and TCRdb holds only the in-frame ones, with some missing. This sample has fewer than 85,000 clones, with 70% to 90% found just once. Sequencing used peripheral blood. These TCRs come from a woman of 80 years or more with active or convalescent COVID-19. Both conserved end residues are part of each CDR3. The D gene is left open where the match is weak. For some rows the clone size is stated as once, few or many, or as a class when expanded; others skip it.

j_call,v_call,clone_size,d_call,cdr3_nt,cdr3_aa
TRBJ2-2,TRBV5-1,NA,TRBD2,TGCGCCAGCAGCTTGACTAGCGGGATTGGGACCGGGGAGCTGTTTTTT,CASSLTSGIGTGELFF
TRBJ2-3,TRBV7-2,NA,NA,TGTGCCAGCAGCTTAGCGTTACTACCCAACACAGATACGCAGTATTTT,CASSLALLPNTDTQYF
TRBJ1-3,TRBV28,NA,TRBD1,TGTGCCAGCGCGGGGACAGACTCTGGAAACACCATATATTTT,CASAGTDSGNTIYF
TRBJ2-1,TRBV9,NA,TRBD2,TGTGCCAGCAGCCGGACTAGCGGGGGACTGGGCAAGTTCTTC,CASSRTSGGLGKFF
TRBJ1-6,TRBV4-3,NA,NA,TGCGCCAGCAGCCAAGTGCAGGGGAATAATTCACCCCTCCACTTT,CASSQVQGNNSPLHF
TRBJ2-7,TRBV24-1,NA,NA,TGTGCCACCACCTCAGGGTTCGGCGAGCAGTACTTC,CATTSGFGEQYF
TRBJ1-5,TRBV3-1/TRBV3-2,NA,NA,TGTGCCAGTGACGGGTCAGGGTTCTCCAATCAGCCCCAGCATTTT,CASDGSGFSNQPQHF
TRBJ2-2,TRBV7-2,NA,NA,TGTGCCAGCAGCGTTAAATTCGGGGGGAACACCGGGGAGCTGTTTTTT,CASSVKFGGNTGELFF
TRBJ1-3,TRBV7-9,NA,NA,TGTGCCAGCAGCTTAGCTGGTCAGGCTGGAAACACCATATATTTT,CASSLAGQAGNTIYF
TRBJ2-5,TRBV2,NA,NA,TGTGCCAGCAGTGCCTTTCGCGGGATAAAAGAGACCCAGTACTTC,CASSAFRGIKETQYF
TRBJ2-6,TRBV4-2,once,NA,TGTGCCAGCAGCCAAGATAGAGGATCTGGGGCCAACGTCCTGACTTTC,CASSQDRGSGANVLTF
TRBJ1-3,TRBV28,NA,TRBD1,TGTGCCAGCAGACGGCAGGGGGGATCTGGAAACACCATATATTTT,CASRRQGGSGNTIYF
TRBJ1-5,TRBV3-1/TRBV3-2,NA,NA,TGTGCCAGCAGCCAAGTTTCAGGGGTTAATCAGCCCCAGCATTTT,CASSQVSGVNQPQHF
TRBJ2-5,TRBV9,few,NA,TGTGCCAGCAGCCCGAGACGGCAGGGACAAGAGACCCAGTACTTC,CASSPRRQGQETQYF
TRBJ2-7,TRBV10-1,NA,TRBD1,TGCGCCAGCAGTGGGCTGGGACAGGGGGGCTACGAGCAGTACTTC,CASSGLGQGGYEQYF
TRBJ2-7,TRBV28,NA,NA,TGTGCCAGCAGTTTAGGTGGGCAACCCTCCTACGAGCAGTACTTC,CASSLGGQPSYEQYF
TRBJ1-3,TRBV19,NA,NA,TGTGCCAGTAGTATTGAAGGGGCTAACACCATATATTTT,CASSIEGANTIYF
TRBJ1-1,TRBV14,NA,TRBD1,TGTGCCAGCAGCCAAGATTGGGGACAGATGAACACTGAAGCTTTCTTT,CASSQDWGQMNTEAFF
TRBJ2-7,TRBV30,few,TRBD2,TGTGCCTGGAGTGCCAGCGGGGGGCGACGGGGCTACGAGCAGTACTTC,CAWSASGGRRGYEQYF